The 6 T cell receptor beta chains below come from one sample, sequenced in a study of blood T cell repertoires in COVID-19. TCRdb's copy holds only in-frame clones and misses some; the assay was immunoSEQ multiplex PCR. The sample has nearly 300,000 clones, roughly nine tenths seen once. The material sequenced was PBMCs or T cells enriched from blood (not recorded which). Receptors were obtained from a woman in her forties or fifties who had been exposed to COVID-19.

The J gene is TRBJ2-5, the V gene TRBV30, with TRBD1 identical over 7 bases. After removal of 3 bases from V and 4 bases from J, the junction contained 5 bases not matched to a gene. The CDR3 loop spans 13 amino acids. Per the germline V gene, CDR1 is GTSNPN and CDR2 is SVGIG (reference sequence). DNA for the CDR3: TGTGCCTGGAGCGTCACAGGGGTAGAGACCCAGTACTTC. Translated: CAWSVTGVETQYF.

A remark on this clone: This CDR3 is also generated by other DNA sequences in the sample. The chain is built from TRBV30 and TRBJ2-2, with 10 bases aligning to TRBD1. This CDR3 region has 14 residues. With 5 bases clipped from V and 4 bases from J, the junction kept 4 bases outside the gene matches. Looked up from germline, CDR1 is GTSNPN and CDR2 is SVGIG (reference sequence). This CDR3 reads CAWDRDRGTGELFF. In nucleotides, the CDR3 is TGTGCCTGGGACCGGGACAGGGGCACCGGGGAGCTGTTTTTT.

The chain has TRBV6-1 and TRBJ1-2; 8 positions match TRBD1. Germline CDR1 MNHNS, CDR2 SASEGT. V lost 4 bases and J lost 4; bases outside the gene matches: 14. The CDR3 is made up of 17 amino acids. The CDR3 nucleotides read TGTGCCAGCAGTGGGGGGACAGGAGGGTACTTTAGCTATGGCTACACCTTC. The encoded protein is CASSGGTGGYFSYGYTF.

The rearrangement joins TRBV18 to TRBJ1-4, with D perhaps matching TRBD1 (6 bases). V was cut by 5 bases and J by 0 bases, with 10 bases left in between. CDR3 length: 15 residues. Germline values: CDR1 KGHSH, CDR2 LQKENI. CDR3 DNA sequence: TGTGCCAGCTCAAGATCAGGGGCAACTAATGAAAAACTGTTTTTT. It yields the protein CASSRSGATNEKLFF.

The V call is TRBV7-9, the J call TRBJ1-1, with D maybe TRBD1 (5 bases). With 1 base removed from V and 0 bases from J, the gap between germline ends came to 9 bases. The CDR3 is 15 residues long. CDR1 and CDR2 (germline): SEHNR, FQNEAQ (reference sequence). The CDR3 DNA follows: TGTGCCAGCAGCTTAGATCCGGGGGTGAACACTGAAGCTTTCTTT. Its translation is CASSLDPGVNTEAFF.

The CDR3 region is CSVELHAARGTGNTIYF. Written as DNA, the CDR3 is TGCAGCGTTGAACTCCATGCAGCCAGGGGGACTGGAAACACCATATATTTT. The chain recombines TRBV29-1 with TRBJ1-3, with 7 nucleotides matching TRBD1. V lost 2 bases and J lost 2; bases outside the gene matches: 12. Germline CDR1 SQVTM, CDR2 ANQGSEA. The CDR3 spans 17 residues. Full variable domain (rest looked up from reference TRBV29-1 and TRBJ1-3): SAVISQKPSRDICQRGTSLTIQCQVDSQVTMMFWYRQQPGQSLTLIATANQGSEATYESGFVIDKFPISRPNLTFSTLTVSNMSPEDSSIYLCSVELHAARGTGNTIYFGEGSWLTVV.